Sequencing of this T cell receptor beta chain was carried out in a study of blood T cell repertoires in COVID-19. Study-wide context: Spain, Italy and the United States supplied samples that represented acute and convalescent COVID-19.

The protocol was immunoSEQ multiplex PCR, while the TCRdb copy is restricted to in-frame clones and leaves out a portion. The sample gives roughly 65,000 clones, 86% of which show up once; over 4% is in the top ten. V was trimmed by 6 bases and J by 1 base, leaving 12 bases between them. The V gene's germline CDR1 is KGHSH and CDR2 LQKENI. This CDR3 region has 14 residues. What was sequenced was peripheral blood. The genes are TRBV18 and TRBJ1-1; D call uncertain. This receptor was identified in a man aged 45-65 years with acute or convalescent COVID-19. CDR3 residues: CASSEQQENTEAFF. As DNA, the CDR3 is TGTGCCAGCTCGGAACAGCAGGAGAACACTGAAGCTTTCTTT. Looking up the rest from reference TRBV18 and TRBJ1-1 gives the full variable domain: NAGVMQNPRHLVRRRGQEARLRCSPMKGHSHVYWYRQLPEEGLKFMVYLQKENIIDESGMPKERFSAEFPKEGPSILRIQQVVRGDSAAYFCASSEQQENTEAFFGQGTRLTVV.